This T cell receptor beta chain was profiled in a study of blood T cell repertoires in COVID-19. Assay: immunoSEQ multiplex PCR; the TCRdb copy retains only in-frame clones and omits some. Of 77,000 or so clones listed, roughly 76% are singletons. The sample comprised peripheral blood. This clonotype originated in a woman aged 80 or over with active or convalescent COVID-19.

The CDR3 loop reads CASSHLLSNNEQFF. The CDR3 DNA follows: TGCGCCAGCAGCCATCTGCTATCAAACAATGAGCAGTTCTTC. The rearrangement joins TRBV4-1 to TRBJ2-1; D remains ambiguous. CDR1 is MGHRA, CDR2 YSYEKL, per germline. Trimming left V 3 bases short and J 5 bases short, with 11 bases between. CDR3 size: 14 residues.